This T cell receptor beta chain derives from a study of OX40 agonist ivuxolimab in advanced cancers. Across the study: Dose-escalation patients had hepatocellular carcinoma, melanoma, renal cell or head and neck cancer.

CDR3 length equals 16 residues. Trimming took 5 bases from V and 11 from J, leaving 28 bases between them. Germline CDR1 reads SGHVS; CDR2 reads FQNEAQ. Assay: immunoSEQ multiplex PCR; the TCRdb copy retains only in-frame clones and omits some. The data contain approximately 30,000 clones, around 88% of them singletons. The receptor's source is an adult with an advanced solid tumor such as melanoma, head and neck, liver or kidney cancer. The starting material was CD4+ or CD8+ T cells sorted from blood, obtained in a trial of the OX40 agonist ivuxolimab. V and J are TRBV7-8 and TRBJ2-7; perhaps D is TRBD1 or TRBD2 (5 bases each). As DNA, the CDR3 is TGTGCCAGCAGCGTTGAGAGGGGAGTGGAGACTCGAGGGGAGTACTTC. Translated, it gives CASSVERGVETRGEYF.